One and the same sample provided the 20 T cell receptor beta chains below, sequenced in a study of T cells in Graves' hyperthyroidism and ophthalmopathy. TCR beta CDR3 regions were amplified from RNA transcripts. When the TCR CDR3 underwent first-round RT-PCR, the HTBI primer set was used. TCRdb processed the multiplex PCR reads anew with MiXCR; each CDR3 protein has one entry. The sample lists 300,000 to 350,000 distinct CDR3 sequences; roughly 20% were seen once. Sequencing used blood. These receptors all come from a woman between 50 and 59 years old with Graves' hyperthyroidism.

Many counts were recorded for this clonotype. The gene calls are TRBV30 and TRBJ1-1; a possible D gene is TRBD1 (5 bases). Trimming stripped 3 bases from V and 3 bases from J, with 11 bases between. Germline-derived CDR1 and CDR2 are GTSNPN and SVGIG (reference sequence). The CDR3 has 13 residues. This CDR3 reads CAWRGPRDTEAFF. DNA for the CDR3: TGTGCCTGGAGGGGACCGAGGGACACTGAAGCTTTCTTT.

This clonotype occurred a few times. DNA of the CDR3: TGCGCCAGCAGCTTTCTGACAGGGGGGGAAGATGGCTACACCTTC. Amino acids: CASSFLTGGEDGYTF. The V and J genes are TRBV5-1 and TRBJ1-2; 9 nucleotides line up with TRBD1. The CDR3 runs to 15 residues. CDR1 and CDR2 (germline): SGHRS, YFSETQ. Trimming took 2 bases from V and 6 from J; bases not matched to a gene: 8. Full variable domain (outside the CDR3, taken from reference TRBV5-1 and TRBJ1-2): KAGVTQTPRYLIKTRGQQVTLSCSPISGHRSVSWYQQTPGQGLQFLFEYFSETQRNKGNFPGRFSGRQFSNSRSEMNVSTLELGDSALYLCASSFLTGGEDGYTFGSGTRLTVV.

The table lists this clonotype with a few counts. The chain uses TRBV19 and TRBJ1-1; 7 bases are a match to TRBD1. The trim removed 7 bases at V and 5 bases at J, leaving 10 bases unmatched. The CDR3 runs to 14 residues. Germline V gene lookup returns CDR1 LNHDA and CDR2 SQIVND (reference sequence). CDR3 amino acids: CASIPQGVGTEAFF. CDR3 DNA sequence: TGTGCCAGTATCCCCCAGGGGGTTGGGACTGAAGCTTTCTTT.

This clonotype came up a few times. This rearrangement joins TRBV5-1 to TRBJ1-1; weak D call: TRBD1 (5 bases). The CDR3 covers 16 residues. V lost 0 bases and J 1 base, leaving 13 bases between the germline ends. In germline, CDR1 is SGHRS, CDR2 YFSETQ. This chain's CDR3 is CASSLEGDGGNTEAFF. The CDR3 DNA reads TGCGCCAGCAGCTTGGAAGGGGACGGTGGGAACACTGAAGCTTTCTTT. The entire variable domain, with the rest obtained from reference TRBV5-1 and TRBJ1-1, is as follows: KAGVTQTPRYLIKTRGQQVTLSCSPISGHRSVSWYQQTPGQGLQFLFEYFSETQRNKGNFPGRFSGRQFSNSRSEMNVSTLELGDSALYLCASSLEGDGGNTEAFFGQGTRLTVV.

This clonotype appeared many times. This chain uses TRBV6-2 or TRBV6-3 with TRBJ1-1; TRBD1 matches at 9 bases. The CDR3 spans 15 residues. Trimming at V came to 6 bases and at J to 5 bases, leaving 10 bases not matched to a gene. Germline-derived CDR1 and CDR2 are MNHEY and SVGEGT. This chain's CDR3 is CASRIGGQGGTEAFF. The CDR3 DNA reads as TGTGCCAGCAGGATAGGGGGACAGGGTGGTACTGAAGCTTTCTTT.

The J gene is TRBJ2-1, the V gene TRBV7-6, with no clear D. The CDR3 is 14 residues long. Germline assignment: CDR1 SGHVS and CDR2 FNYEAQ. V was trimmed by 3 bases and J by 2 bases, leaving 8 bases between them. The CDR3 DNA follows: TGTGCCAGCAGCTTGGCAGAGGCCTACAATGAGCAGTTCTTC. Its protein is CASSLAEAYNEQFF.

There are a few counts of this clonotype. The CDR3 coding sequence is TGTGCCAGCAGTTTATCTATTCGGGAGACCCAGTACTTC. It codes for CASSLSIRETQYF. The chain recombines TRBV12-3 or TRBV12-4 with TRBJ2-5; no reliable D call. Trimming stripped 2 bases from V and 5 bases from J, with 9 bases between. The length of the CDR3 is 13 residues.

At least ten counts were recorded for this clonotype. V gene TRBV11-2 combines with J gene TRBJ1-5; D ambiguous. V was clipped by 3 bases and J by 7 bases, with 10 bases between them. From germline, CDR1 is SGHAT and CDR2 FQNNGV. The CDR3 runs 13 residues. The CDR3 reads CASSFTGWQPQHF. DNA of the CDR3: TGTGCCAGCAGCTTCACGGGTTGGCAGCCCCAGCATTTT.

This clonotype was detected a few times. V gene TRBV30 combines with J gene TRBJ2-5, with 10 nucleotides matching TRBD1. This CDR3 is built from 18 residues. The germline gives CDR1 GTSNPN, CDR2 SVGIG (reference sequence). V gave up 3 bases and J gave up 4 bases; unmatched junction bases: 17. The CDR3 DNA follows: TGTGCCTGGAGCGGACAGGGGGGGGGGGACCCCGGCGGAGAGACCCAGTACTTC. Amino acid sequence: CAWSGQGGGDPGGETQYF.

The V and J genes are TRBV20-1 and TRBJ2-1, with 12 bases fitting TRBD2. In germline, CDR1 is DFQATT, CDR2 SNEGSKA (reference sequence). This CDR3 is built from 16 residues. J lost 4 bases, V lost 3 bases, and 7 bases had no gene match. The DNA for the CDR3 is TGCAGTGCTAGCCAAGGACTAGCGGGGCCTTACAATGAGCAGTTCTTC. Amino acid sequence: CSASQGLAGPYNEQFF.

A few counts support this clonotype. The rearrangement joins TRBV19 to TRBJ1-1; D is unresolved. V was clipped by 3 bases and J by 0 bases, with 8 bases between them. The germline gives CDR1 LNHDA, CDR2 SQIVND (reference sequence). This CDR3 is built from 14 residues. CDR3 sequence (DNA): TGTGCCAGTAGTATCGAGGGAATGAACACTGAAGCTTTCTTT. Its translation is CASSIEGMNTEAFF.

This clonotype has a count of ten or more. The rearrangement joins TRBV5-1 to TRBJ2-2; D uncertain. Germline V gene sequence: CDR1 SGHRS, CDR2 YFSETQ. The CDR3 is 16 residues long. V was trimmed by 0 bases and J by 2 bases, leaving 11 bases between them. The CDR3 here is CASSLAGSQNTGELFF. The DNA of the CDR3 is TGCGCCAGCAGCTTGGCTGGCAGCCAAAACACCGGGGAGCTGTTTTTT. The full variable domain, completed using reference TRBV5-1 and TRBJ2-2, is KAGVTQTPRYLIKTRGQQVTLSCSPISGHRSVSWYQQTPGQGLQFLFEYFSETQRNKGNFPGRFSGRQFSNSRSEMNVSTLELGDSALYLCASSLAGSQNTGELFFGEGSRLTVL.

This chain uses TRBV15 with TRBJ2-7; no reliable D call. V lost 5 bases and J 0 bases, leaving 8 bases between the germline ends. The CDR3 contains 13 residues. Germline V gives CDR1 LNHNV, CDR2 YYDKDF (reference sequence). In DNA form, the CDR3 reads TGTGCCACCAGCCCCACAAGCTCCTACGAGCAGTACTTC. Its translation: CATSPTSSYEQYF.

This clonotype was seen only a few times. The chain carries TRBV30 and TRBJ2-1; 7 positions agree with TRBD2. The CDR3 loop spans 15 amino acids. J was trimmed by 0 bases and V by 3 bases; bases with no gene match: 5. Germline loops: CDR1 GTSNPN, CDR2 SVGIG (reference sequence). DNA for the CDR3: TGTGCCTGGAGCGGCGGGGGAAGCTCCTACAATGAGCAGTTCTTC. Encoded protein: CAWSGGGSSYNEQFF.

For the CDR3, the DNA is TGTGCCAGCTCACCACCAAGCGGGAGTACTGAGCAGTTCTTC. Protein: CASSPPSGSTEQFF. This chain uses TRBV18 with TRBJ2-1; 8 bases agree with TRBD2. V was pared by 0 bases and J by 9 bases, with 4 bases of the junction left unmatched. The CDR3 contains 14 residues. CDR1 and CDR2 (germline): KGHSH, LQKENI.

This clonotype was observed a few times. The J gene is TRBJ1-2, the V gene TRBV5-1; 10 nucleotides line up with TRBD1. After removal of 7 bases from V and 6 bases from J, the junction contained 6 bases not matched to a gene. The CDR3 spans 13 residues. Germline V gene sequence: CDR1 SGHRS, CDR2 YFSETQ. In DNA form, the CDR3 reads TGCGCCAGCCGAGGGGGGACAGGGGATGGCTACACCTTC. Its translation is CASRGGTGDGYTF.

This clonotype was recorded at least ten times. The genes are TRBV20-1 and TRBJ2-1; 11 bases map to TRBD2. The CDR3 extends over 16 amino acids. The V gene's germline CDR1 is DFQATT and CDR2 SNEGSKA (reference sequence). After removal of 3 bases from V and 6 bases from J, the junction contained 10 bases not matched to a gene. CDR3 DNA sequence: TGCAGTGCTAGCTCCCTACTAGCGGGAGTCCGCAATGAGCAGTTCTTC. It is translated as CSASSLLAGVRNEQFF.

This chain joins TRBV6-5 and TRBJ1-1; no reliable D call. The CDR3 sequence is 15 residues long. CDR1 is MNHEY and CDR2 is SVGAGI in the germline V gene. Deletions cut 0 bases from V and 3 bases from J, with 11 bases between. CDR3 loop: CASSYSWSGYTEAFF. CDR3 DNA: TGTGCCAGCAGTTACTCGTGGTCTGGCTACACTGAAGCTTTCTTT.

Turning to this clonotype: Mismatch with germline at one junction end may stem from a read error. The gene calls are TRBV6-2 or TRBV6-3 and TRBJ2-3; 7 bases match TRBD1. The CDR3 covers 13 residues. Germline assignment: CDR1 MNHEY and CDR2 SVGEGT. Written as DNA, the CDR3 is TGTACCAGCGCCGATGGACAGGCAGATACGCAGTATTTT. Translating it yields CTSADGQADTQYF.

The rearrangement links TRBV5-1 to TRBJ2-7; D gene unclear. Germline loops: CDR1 SGHRS, CDR2 YFSETQ. With 4 bases removed from V and 2 bases from J, the gap between germline ends came to 13 bases. The CDR3 has 14 amino acids. The CDR3 spells CASSTDDKPYEQYF. The CDR3 coding sequence is TGCGCCAGCAGCACTGACGACAAACCCTACGAGCAGTACTTC.